Listed below are T cell receptor beta chains from one sample, sequenced in a study of T cell responses to AZD1222 COVID-19 vaccine. Some clones are missing from TCRdb's copy, which holds only in-frame ones; the method was immunoSEQ multiplex PCR. The table records about 110,000 clones, just under 95% of them present only once. The sequencing used peripheral blood, collected on day 0 of AZD1222 vaccination. Source of these receptors: an adult in good health. Both conserved end residues are part of each CDR3. The order of the fields is CDR3 protein, CDR3 DNA, D gene, J gene, V gene, clone size, CDR3 length. The D gene is left open where the match is weak. Clone size appears in some rows only: once, few, many, or a class for an expanded clone.

cdr3_aa: CASSTSSNRGSSYEQYF
cdr3_nt: TGTGCCAGCAGCACCTCATCAAACAGGGGGAGCTCCTACGAGCAGTACTTC
d_call: TRBD1
j_call: TRBJ2-7
v_call: TRBV11-3
clone_size: NA
cdr3_length: 17

cdr3_aa: CASSLSGTAGGYTF
cdr3_nt: TGTGCCAGCAGTTTATCGGGGACCGCGGGTGGCTACACCTTC
d_call: NA
j_call: TRBJ1-2
v_call: TRBV27
clone_size: NA
cdr3_length: 14

cdr3_aa: CASSQVGTGRGYGYTF
cdr3_nt: TGTGCCAGCAGCCAAGTCGGGACAGGAAGGGGCTATGGCTACACCTTC
d_call: TRBD1
j_call: TRBJ1-2
v_call: TRBV3-1/TRBV3-2
clone_size: NA
cdr3_length: 16

cdr3_aa: CASRRGGGETQYF
cdr3_nt: TGTGCCAGTAGGAGGGGGGGAGGGGAGACCCAGTACTTC
d_call: NA
j_call: TRBJ2-5
v_call: TRBV19
clone_size: NA
cdr3_length: 13

cdr3_aa: CSASGEVLTGELFF
cdr3_nt: TGCAGTGCTAGTGGCGAGGTCCTCACCGGGGAGCTGTTTTTT
d_call: NA
j_call: TRBJ2-2
v_call: TRBV20-1
clone_size: NA
cdr3_length: 14

cdr3_aa: CRAPHGETQYF
cdr3_nt: TGCAGGGCCCCCCACGGCGAGACCCAGTACTTC
d_call: NA
j_call: TRBJ2-5
v_call: TRBV20-1
clone_size: once
cdr3_length: 11

cdr3_aa: CASSYGWGDSPLHF
cdr3_nt: TGTGCCAGTAGCTACGGGTGGGGAGATTCACCCCTCCACTTT
d_call: NA
j_call: TRBJ1-6
v_call: TRBV19
clone_size: NA
cdr3_length: 14

cdr3_aa: CANGDTGELFF
cdr3_nt: TGTGCCAACGGGGACACCGGGGAGCTGTTTTTT
d_call: NA
j_call: TRBJ2-2
v_call: TRBV7-6
clone_size: NA
cdr3_length: 11

cdr3_aa: CASSPGGDTAQPQHF
cdr3_nt: TGTGCCAGCAGCCCAGGGGGGGATACGGCTCAGCCCCAGCATTTT
d_call: TRBD1
j_call: TRBJ1-5
v_call: TRBV11-2
clone_size: NA
cdr3_length: 15

cdr3_aa: CASSLAGGVLAEAFF
cdr3_nt: TGTGCCAGCAGCTTAGCAGGGGGCGTTTTGGCTGAAGCTTTCTTT
d_call: TRBD1
j_call: TRBJ1-1
v_call: TRBV7-9
clone_size: NA
cdr3_length: 15

cdr3_aa: CASSLSGLYGYTF
cdr3_nt: TGTGCCAGCAGTCTATCAGGGCTCTATGGCTACACCTTC
d_call: NA
j_call: TRBJ1-2
v_call: TRBV6-2/TRBV6-3
clone_size: NA
cdr3_length: 13

cdr3_aa: CASSAQGGAVGYTF
cdr3_nt: TGTGCCAGCAGCGCTCAAGGGGGCGCGGTAGGCTACACCTTC
d_call: TRBD1
j_call: TRBJ1-2
v_call: TRBV3-1/TRBV3-2
clone_size: NA
cdr3_length: 14

cdr3_aa: CASSSRGANEKLFF
cdr3_nt: TGTGCCAGCAGTTCTAGGGGGGCTAATGAAAAACTGTTTTTT
d_call: NA
j_call: TRBJ1-4
v_call: TRBV2
clone_size: NA
cdr3_length: 14

cdr3_aa: CASSDQQRPSYEQYF
cdr3_nt: TGCGCCAGCAGTGACCAACAAAGACCCTCCTACGAGCAGTACTTC
d_call: NA
j_call: TRBJ2-7
v_call: TRBV10-1
clone_size: NA
cdr3_length: 15

cdr3_aa: CASSPMGAWGSPLHF
cdr3_nt: TGCGCCAGCAGCCCCATGGGGGCTTGGGGTTCACCCCTCCACTTT
d_call: NA
j_call: TRBJ1-6
v_call: TRBV4-1
clone_size: NA
cdr3_length: 15

cdr3_aa: CASSTTTRGLEKLFF
cdr3_nt: TGTGCCAGCAGCACAACCACCAGGGGGCTCGAAAAACTGTTTTTT
d_call: TRBD1
j_call: TRBJ1-4
v_call: TRBV28
clone_size: NA
cdr3_length: 15

cdr3_aa: CASSIDLYNEQFF
cdr3_nt: TGTGCCAGTAGTATCGACCTATACAATGAGCAGTTCTTC
d_call: NA
j_call: TRBJ2-1
v_call: TRBV19
clone_size: NA
cdr3_length: 13

cdr3_aa: CASSPPGDVRGYTF
cdr3_nt: TGTGCCAGCAGTCCCCCCGGGGACGTTAGGGGCTACACCTTC
d_call: NA
j_call: TRBJ1-2
v_call: TRBV28
clone_size: NA
cdr3_length: 14

cdr3_aa: CASSSRGQFSNQPQHF
cdr3_nt: TGTGCCAGCAGCTCCAGGGGACAGTTCAGCAATCAGCCCCAGCATTTT
d_call: NA
j_call: TRBJ1-5
v_call: TRBV12-1
clone_size: NA
cdr3_length: 16

cdr3_aa: CASSSRTSYEQYF
cdr3_nt: TGTGCCAGCAGCTCAAGAACCTCCTACGAGCAGTACTTC
d_call: NA
j_call: TRBJ2-7
v_call: TRBV11-3
clone_size: NA
cdr3_length: 13

cdr3_aa: CASSLNWDTEAFF
cdr3_nt: TGTGCCAGCAGCTTAAACTGGGACACTGAAGCTTTCTTT
d_call: NA
j_call: TRBJ1-1
v_call: TRBV11-2
clone_size: NA
cdr3_length: 13

cdr3_aa: CASSPSQGAWETQYF
cdr3_nt: TGTGCCAGCAGCCCCAGCCAGGGGGCTTGGGAGACCCAGTACTTC
d_call: TRBD1
j_call: TRBJ2-5
v_call: TRBV9
clone_size: NA
cdr3_length: 15

cdr3_aa: CASSFLARTEAFF
cdr3_nt: TGTGCCAGCAGTTTCCTTGCCCGGACTGAAGCTTTCTTT
d_call: NA
j_call: TRBJ1-1
v_call: TRBV27
clone_size: once
cdr3_length: 13

cdr3_aa: CASSPDRNEEQYF
cdr3_nt: TGTGCCAGCAGTCCGGACAGGAATGAGGAGCAGTACTTC
d_call: TRBD1
j_call: TRBJ2-7
v_call: TRBV12-3/TRBV12-4
clone_size: NA
cdr3_length: 13

cdr3_aa: CASSLLGRGLGGDEQYF
cdr3_nt: TGTGCCAGCAGCTTGCTGGGCCGGGGCCTCGGGGGGGACGAGCAGTACTTC
d_call: TRBD2
j_call: TRBJ2-7
v_call: TRBV7-9
clone_size: NA
cdr3_length: 17

cdr3_aa: CASSPLLLAGETYEQYF
cdr3_nt: TGCGCCAGCAGCCCTCTTCTGCTAGCGGGGGAAACCTACGAGCAGTACTTC
d_call: TRBD2
j_call: TRBJ2-7
v_call: TRBV4-1
clone_size: NA
cdr3_length: 17

cdr3_aa: CASSPGPNTGELFF
cdr3_nt: TGTGCCAGCAGCCCCGGACCCAACACCGGGGAGCTGTTTTTT
d_call: NA
j_call: TRBJ2-2
v_call: TRBV11-2
clone_size: NA
cdr3_length: 14

cdr3_aa: CASSLTAIQRGGLFSYEQYF
cdr3_nt: TGTGCCAGCAGTCTAACGGCTATACAGCGGGGGGGCCTCTTTTCCTACGAGCAGTACTTC
d_call: TRBD2
j_call: TRBJ2-7
v_call: TRBV27
clone_size: once
cdr3_length: 20

cdr3_aa: CASSTGPFYEQYF
cdr3_nt: TGTGCCAGCAGTACCGGGCCTTTCTACGAGCAGTACTTC
d_call: NA
j_call: TRBJ2-7
v_call: TRBV12-3/TRBV12-4
clone_size: NA
cdr3_length: 13

cdr3_aa: CASSLDVGVGTEAFF
cdr3_nt: TGCGCCAGCAGCTTGGATGTCGGCGTGGGCACTGAAGCTTTCTTT
d_call: NA
j_call: TRBJ1-1
v_call: TRBV5-1
clone_size: NA
cdr3_length: 15

cdr3_aa: CANLGGVQYYYGYTF
cdr3_nt: TGCGCCAACCTTGGGGGCGTTCAATACTACTATGGCTACACCTTC
d_call: NA
j_call: TRBJ1-2
v_call: TRBV10-1
clone_size: NA
cdr3_length: 15

cdr3_aa: CASSIGAAPEKLFF
cdr3_nt: TGTGCCAGTAGTATAGGAGCCGCCCCCGAAAAACTGTTTTTT
d_call: NA
j_call: TRBJ1-4
v_call: TRBV19
clone_size: few
cdr3_length: 14

cdr3_aa: CASRIRGGSYNEQFF
cdr3_nt: TGTGCCAGCAGAATCAGGGGGGGATCCTACAATGAGCAGTTCTTC
d_call: NA
j_call: TRBJ2-1
v_call: TRBV6-5
clone_size: NA
cdr3_length: 15

cdr3_aa: CASSLVRTGNTEAFF
cdr3_nt: TGTGCCAGCAGCTTGGTTAGGACGGGTAACACTGAAGCTTTCTTT
d_call: NA
j_call: TRBJ1-1
v_call: TRBV5-5
clone_size: NA
cdr3_length: 15

cdr3_aa: CASTSEREQFF
cdr3_nt: TGTGCCAGCACCTCGGAGCGAGAGCAGTTCTTC
d_call: NA
j_call: TRBJ2-1
v_call: TRBV12-3/TRBV12-4
clone_size: few
cdr3_length: 11

cdr3_aa: CASSSNRRASGETQYF
cdr3_nt: TGTGCCAGCAGCTCTAACCGGAGGGCCTCGGGAGAGACCCAGTACTTC
d_call: NA
j_call: TRBJ2-5
v_call: TRBV28
clone_size: NA
cdr3_length: 16

cdr3_aa: CSVVGQGSHYGYTF
cdr3_nt: TGCAGCGTTGTAGGACAGGGCAGTCACTATGGCTACACCTTC
d_call: TRBD1
j_call: TRBJ1-2
v_call: TRBV29-1
clone_size: few
cdr3_length: 14

cdr3_aa: CASSTSPSGGHTGELFF
cdr3_nt: TGTGCCAGCAGCACATCGCCTAGCGGGGGACACACCGGGGAGCTGTTTTTT
d_call: TRBD2
j_call: TRBJ2-2
v_call: TRBV5-4
clone_size: NA
cdr3_length: 17

cdr3_aa: CASRPRKGTNYGYTF
cdr3_nt: TGTGCCAGCAGGCCCCGAAAGGGGACTAACTATGGCTACACCTTC
d_call: NA
j_call: TRBJ1-2
v_call: TRBV28
clone_size: NA
cdr3_length: 15

cdr3_aa: CASTLDGRKGTEAFF
cdr3_nt: TGTGCCAGCACCTTGGACGGACGGAAGGGGACTGAAGCTTTCTTT
d_call: NA
j_call: TRBJ1-1
v_call: TRBV11-3
clone_size: NA
cdr3_length: 15